This TCR beta chain derives from a study of CD8+CD57+ T cells in acquired aplastic anemia. Study-level information: Sorted CD4+ and CD8+ cells yielded DNA averaging around 3.5 ug. Study-level points and caveats: With respect to CD8+ Simpson's diversity, patients and controls did not differ significantly. The same twenty-nine CD8+ CDR3 sequences occurred in patients and in controls.

This CDR3 has 15 amino acids. Germline V gene data show CDR1 as SGHVS and CDR2 as FQNEAQ. The J segment lost 0 bases and the V segment lost 3 bases, leaving 2 bases of the junction unmatched. All patients picked for sequencing had shown, by flow cytometry, an expansion of CD8+CD57+ cells. Researchers used genomic DNA as the template to profile TCR beta VDJ and CDR3. MiXCR was run by TCRdb on the reads, yielding one entry per CDR3 protein. The sample lists about 180,000 distinct CDR3 sequences, roughly three fifths occurring once. Concerning this clonotype: Antigen specificity is unknown.

The sequenced sample consisted of sorted CD4+, CD8+, or CD8+CD57+ T cells (not recorded which) from PBMCs. The receptor was isolated from a human donor with aplastic anemia. This chain uses TRBV7-8 with TRBJ2-3; the match to TRBD2 covers 8 bases. The CDR3 DNA follows: TGTGCCAGCAGCTTTTTAGCGGGGAGCACAGATACGCAGTATTTT. It translates to CASSFLAGSTDTQYF. Full variable domain (rest looked up from reference TRBV7-8 and TRBJ2-3): GAGVSQSPRYKVAKRGQDVALRCDPISGHVSLFWYQQALGQGPEFLTYFQNEAQLDKSGLPSDRFFAERPEGSVSTLKIQRTQQEDSAVYLCASSFLAGSTDTQYFGPGTRLTVL.